This T cell receptor beta chain comes out of a study of cytomegalovirus exposure and HLA in healthy donors. As for the study in general: There were approximately 85 million unique TCRs (from HLA-typed donors) in an early data release.

The V segment lost 0 bases and the J segment 0 bases; nucleotides outside the gene matches: 2. The V gene's germline CDR1 is KGHSH and CDR2 LQKENI. The CDR3 has 16 amino acids. It was with 60 Vbeta and 13 Jbeta primers that the PCR ran. The repertoire was sequenced with immunoSEQ multiplex PCR; TCRdb's copy has only in-frame clones and lacks some. The profile shows about 140,000 clones, approximately 82% of them singletons. Concerning this clone itself: Its cognate antigen is unknown.

Notes on the study in general: Specific recognition of CMV antigens was confirmed in vitro for a few chains (all CMV-associated). A classifier reportedly called cytomegalovirus status with high sensitivity and specificity.

The chain couples TRBV18 to TRBJ2-3, with 8 bases fitting TRBD2. The TCR was taken from a young man in good health and CMV-seropositive. The sequencing sample was made of PBMCs. The DNA of the CDR3 is TGTGCCAGCTCACCACCTAGCGGGACTAGCACAGATACGCAGTATTTT. It encodes CASSPPSGTSTDTQYF.